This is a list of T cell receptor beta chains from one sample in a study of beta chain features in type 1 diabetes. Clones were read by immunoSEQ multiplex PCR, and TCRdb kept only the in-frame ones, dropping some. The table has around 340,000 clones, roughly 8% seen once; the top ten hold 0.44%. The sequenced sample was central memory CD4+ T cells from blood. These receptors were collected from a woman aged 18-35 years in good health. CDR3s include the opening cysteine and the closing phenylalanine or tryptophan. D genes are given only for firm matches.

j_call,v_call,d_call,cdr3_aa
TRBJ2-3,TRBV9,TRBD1,CASSVYRGRVTDTQYF
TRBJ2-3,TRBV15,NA,CATSRDRLTQYF
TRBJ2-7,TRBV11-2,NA,CASSLSERAYEQYF
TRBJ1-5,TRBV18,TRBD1,CASSPWDRGSNQPQHF
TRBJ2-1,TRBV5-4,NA,CASSPIPSYEQFF
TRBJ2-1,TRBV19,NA,CASSGRDRYNEQFF
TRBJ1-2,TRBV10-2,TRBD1,CASRVGQGYGYTF
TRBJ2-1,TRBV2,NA,CASRKIDGYNEQFF
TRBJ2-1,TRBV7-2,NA,CASSFRTTTNEQFF
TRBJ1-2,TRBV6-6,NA,CASSPVYWEDGYTF
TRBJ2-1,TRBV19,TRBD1,CASSMGRGNVGNNEQFF
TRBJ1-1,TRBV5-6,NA,CASSLGGRGNTEAFF
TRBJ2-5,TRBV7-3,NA,CASSERGDRETQYF
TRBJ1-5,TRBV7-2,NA,CASSLSESEPQHF
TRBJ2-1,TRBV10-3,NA,CAISIGQGGNEQFF
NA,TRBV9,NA,CASSAGSRGTYEQYF